This T cell receptor beta chain was found in a study of beta chain features in type 1 diabetes. Background on the study: Healthy donors resembled patients in age, gender and cell yields. All of the samples together had approximately 100,000,000 sorted cells examined. Whole-study findings and limits: The question left open here concerned HLA type influencing TCRB rearrangement. For cells with high TCR expression, cDNA sequencing could yield over-representation. People with Type 1 diabetes carried modestly yet significantly shorter TCRB CDR3s in all four CD4+ subsets.

As every portion of the isolated RNA was reverse transcribed, the sequencing read expressed TCRB transcripts. The assay was immunoSEQ multiplex PCR, and TCRdb's table has in-frame clones only and misses some. The profile shows about 390,000 clones, over 8.5% of them singletons. Per germline, CDR1 SGHRS and CDR2 YFSETQ. After removal of 3 bases from V and 6 bases from J, the junction contained 4 bases not matched to a gene. CDR3 length equals 14 residues. Points on this clone: The target antigen is unknown.

The TCR was taken from a young man with type 1 diabetes. The chain joins TRBV5-1 to TRBJ2-7; 12 bases are shared with TRBD2. The sequenced sample was central memory CD4+ T cells from blood. The CDR3, as DNA: TGCGCCAGCAGCTCCGGACTAGCGGGACTCGAGCAGTACTTC. Encoded protein: CASSSGLAGLEQYF.